These T cell receptor beta chains were read from a single sample in a study of cytomegalovirus exposure and HLA in healthy donors. Method: immunoSEQ multiplex PCR; TCRdb's copy keeps in-frame clones and lacks some. Among roughly 110,000 clones listed, about 80% were seen once. The sample consisted of PBMCs. The receptors were sampled from a female donor in good health and CMV-seronegative. CDR3s include the opening cysteine and the closing phenylalanine or tryptophan. The D gene is left open where the match is weak. Size tells how often a clone was seen (once, few, many) or the class of an expanded clone, and some rows leave it out.

J gene: TRBJ2-5
V gene: TRBV9
D gene: .
CDR3 length: 14
clone size: .
CDR3 DNA: TGTGCCAGCAGCTCAGTGGGGGGCCAAGAGACCCAGTACTTC
CDR3 protein: CASSSVGGQETQYF

J gene: TRBJ1-4
V gene: TRBV19
D gene: TRBD1
CDR3 length: 14
clone size: .
CDR3 DNA: TGTGCCAGTAGGGGACAGGGCGGGCAAGAAAAACTGTTTTTT
CDR3 protein: CASRGQGGQEKLFF

J gene: TRBJ2-1
V gene: TRBV6-5
D gene: .
CDR3 length: 11
clone size: .
CDR3 DNA: TGTGCCAGCAATCAAGGGGATGAGCAGTTCTTC
CDR3 protein: CASNQGDEQFF

J gene: TRBJ1-1
V gene: TRBV2
D gene: .
CDR3 length: 14
clone size: .
CDR3 DNA: TGTGCCAGCACCCCTGAGTCCTCGAACACTGAAGCTTTCTTT
CDR3 protein: CASTPESSNTEAFF

J gene: TRBJ2-7
V gene: TRBV27
D gene: TRBD2
CDR3 length: 15
clone size: .
CDR3 DNA: TGTGCCAGCAGTTACTCTAGCGGGGGGCTCTACGAGCAGTACTTC
CDR3 protein: CASSYSSGGLYEQYF

J gene: TRBJ2-3
V gene: TRBV7-2
D gene: TRBD1
CDR3 length: 14
clone size: .
CDR3 DNA: TGTGCCAGCAGCTGGGGACAGAACACAGATACGCAGTATTTT
CDR3 protein: CASSWGQNTDTQYF

J gene: TRBJ2-2
V gene: TRBV7-9
D gene: TRBD2
CDR3 length: 17
clone size: .
CDR3 DNA: TGTGCCAGCAGACGTACGGGCTTGGGGGGGACCACCGGGGAGCTGTTTTTT
CDR3 protein: CASRRTGLGGTTGELFF

J gene: TRBJ2-3
V gene: TRBV7-3
D gene: .
CDR3 length: 12
clone size: .
CDR3 DNA: TGTGCCAGCAGCCCCCCAGGAGATACGCAGTATTTT
CDR3 protein: CASSPPGDTQYF

J gene: TRBJ1-6
V gene: TRBV5-4
D gene: .
CDR3 length: 16
clone size: .
CDR3 DNA: TGTGCCAGCAGCTGGGGGACTCCGGCGGGGAAGTCACCCCTCCACTTT
CDR3 protein: CASSWGTPAGKSPLHF

J gene: TRBJ2-3
V gene: TRBV29-1
D gene: .
CDR3 length: 13
clone size: once
CDR3 DNA: TGCAGCGTCTGGGGCGTAGGCAGGGATACGCAGTATTTT
CDR3 protein: CSVWGVGRDTQYF

J gene: TRBJ2-7
V gene: TRBV9
D gene: TRBD1
CDR3 length: 13
clone size: few
CDR3 DNA: TGTGCCAGCAGTCACAGGGGGCTGGGGGAGCAGTACTTC
CDR3 protein: CASSHRGLGEQYF

J gene: TRBJ2-3
V gene: TRBV5-1
D gene: .
CDR3 length: 17
clone size: .
CDR3 DNA: TGCGCCAGCAGCTCGGGGGGCCAAACCGCCCTCTCGGATACGCAGTATTTT
CDR3 protein: CASSSGGQTALSDTQYF

J gene: TRBJ2-2
V gene: TRBV5-1
D gene: TRBD2
CDR3 length: 16
clone size: .
CDR3 DNA: TGCGCCAGCAGCCCATCTATGCGGGGGGGCACCGGGGAGCTGTTTTTT
CDR3 protein: CASSPSMRGGTGELFF

J gene: TRBJ1-2
V gene: TRBV2
D gene: .
CDR3 length: 14
clone size: .
CDR3 DNA: TGTGCCAGCAGTGAAGCGCACGAGGTCGGCGGCTACACCTTC
CDR3 protein: CASSEAHEVGGYTF

J gene: TRBJ2-4
V gene: TRBV4-1
D gene: .
CDR3 length: 15
clone size: .
CDR3 DNA: TGCGCCAGCAGCCGGACCGAAGGTCGGCGGGACATTCAGTACTTC
CDR3 protein: CASSRTEGRRDIQYF

J gene: TRBJ2-3
V gene: TRBV4-1
D gene: .
CDR3 length: 15
clone size: .
CDR3 DNA: TGCGCCAGCAGCTACCGGGACTCCCGGGAGTATACGCAGTATTTT
CDR3 protein: CASSYRDSREYTQYF

J gene: TRBJ1-5
V gene: TRBV2
D gene: TRBD1
CDR3 length: 15
clone size: .
CDR3 DNA: TGTGCCAGCAGGTTGGGACAGGGAAGCGGCCAGCCCCAGCATTTT
CDR3 protein: CASRLGQGSGQPQHF

J gene: TRBJ2-1
V gene: TRBV15
D gene: TRBD2
CDR3 length: 17
clone size: once
CDR3 DNA: TGTGCCACCGGCGCGGGGGGGATGGGGGGCTCCTACAATGAGCAGTTCTTC
CDR3 protein: CATGAGGMGGSYNEQFF

J gene: TRBJ1-3
V gene: TRBV10-3
D gene: .
CDR3 length: 16
clone size: few
CDR3 DNA: TGTGCCATCAGCGAGGGGTGGACTTCCTCTGGAAACACCATATATTTT
CDR3 protein: CAISEGWTSSGNTIYF

J gene: TRBJ1-2
V gene: TRBV4-1
D gene: .
CDR3 length: 13
clone size: once
CDR3 DNA: TGCGCCAGCGGGGCCGTCTTAGGGAATGGCTACACCTTC
CDR3 protein: CASGAVLGNGYTF

J gene: TRBJ1-3
V gene: TRBV4-1
D gene: .
CDR3 length: 16
clone size: .
CDR3 DNA: TGCGCCAGCAGCCAAGTGTTTCCGGGATTTGGAAACACCATATATTTT
CDR3 protein: CASSQVFPGFGNTIYF

J gene: TRBJ2-7
V gene: TRBV11-2
D gene: TRBD2
CDR3 length: 16
clone size: .
CDR3 DNA: TGTGCCAGCAGCTTAGTTAGGGGGCTAGCGGGGGAGGAGCAGTACTTC
CDR3 protein: CASSLVRGLAGEEQYF

J gene: TRBJ2-7
V gene: TRBV5-4
D gene: TRBD2
CDR3 length: 13
clone size: few
CDR3 DNA: TGTGCCAGCAGCGGCGGGGGAACGGGAGAGCAGTACTTC
CDR3 protein: CASSGGGTGEQYF

J gene: TRBJ2-3
V gene: TRBV5-4
D gene: .
CDR3 length: 12
clone size: .
CDR3 DNA: TGTGCCAGCAGCCTCCCGGGGGATACGCAGTATTTT
CDR3 protein: CASSLPGDTQYF

J gene: TRBJ2-3
V gene: TRBV13
D gene: TRBD2
CDR3 length: 15
clone size: .
CDR3 DNA: TGTGCCAGCAGCTTACAGGGCGGGGGGGCGGATACGCAGTATTTT
CDR3 protein: CASSLQGGGADTQYF

J gene: TRBJ1-4
V gene: TRBV5-6
D gene: TRBD1
CDR3 length: 13
clone size: .
CDR3 DNA: TGTGCCAGCAGCGACAGGGACAATGAAAAACTGTTTTTT
CDR3 protein: CASSDRDNEKLFF

J gene: TRBJ2-2
V gene: TRBV7-8
D gene: TRBD2
CDR3 length: 16
clone size: .
CDR3 DNA: TGTGCCAGCAGCAGACGGGGGGGCCAAAACACCGGGGAGCTGTTTTTT
CDR3 protein: CASSRRGGQNTGELFF

J gene: TRBJ1-2
V gene: TRBV25-1
D gene: .
CDR3 length: 16
clone size: .
CDR3 DNA: TGTGCCAGCAGTGAATTTGAGGGCTCGGTGTTCTATGGCTACACCTTC
CDR3 protein: CASSEFEGSVFYGYTF

J gene: TRBJ2-3
V gene: TRBV5-4
D gene: TRBD2
CDR3 length: 16
clone size: .
CDR3 DNA: TGTGCCAGCAGCGATACCCTTAGCGGGGGGATTGATACGCAGTATTTT
CDR3 protein: CASSDTLSGGIDTQYF

J gene: TRBJ2-3
V gene: TRBV29-1
D gene: .
CDR3 length: 16
clone size: .
CDR3 DNA: TGCAGCGTTGACGGCGACCTGACAGGCCGCCCGGATACGCAGTATTTT
CDR3 protein: CSVDGDLTGRPDTQYF

J gene: TRBJ2-4
V gene: TRBV28
D gene: .
CDR3 length: 17
clone size: .
CDR3 DNA: TGTGCCAGCAGTCGTAATTTCAGGGAACTTCCCAAAAACATTCAGTACTTC
CDR3 protein: CASSRNFRELPKNIQYF

J gene: TRBJ1-4
V gene: TRBV6-5
D gene: TRBD1
CDR3 length: 15
clone size: .
CDR3 DNA: TGTGCCAGCAGTTCCATTGCAGGACAGGGAGTAAAACTGTTTTTT
CDR3 protein: CASSSIAGQGVKLFF